This T cell receptor beta chain is from a study of T cells in Graves' hyperthyroidism and ophthalmopathy (dated by TCRdb to 2018 to 2020). Some background on the complete study: Peripheral blood was collected at initial diagnosis, before any treatment. To identify TCR V-J signatures that set the groups apart, the researchers used a discovery cohort of 90 to 100 patients, made up of roughly 45 with Graves' ophthalmopathy and around 58 with stable Graves' hyperthyroidism. Whether ophthalmopathy could be predicted prospectively was tested in an independent validation cohort made up of fewer than 20 hyperthyroidism patients plus 17 patients who later progressed to ophthalmopathy. The 100 or so discovery patients were divided at random into training and test sets in a 7:3 ratio. In about 6 Graves' hyperthyroidism patients, the study also compared T-cell repertoires from thyroid tissue with T-cell repertoires from blood. Following sampling, methimazole starting at 30 mg daily was given to hyperthyroidism patients, and high-dose intravenous methylprednisolone was given to ophthalmopathy patients. The paper describes TCR Vbeta CDR3 sequencing of about 140 peripheral blood samples, made up of 43 ophthalmopathy patients, approximately 76 hyperthyroidism patients and approximately 17 progressor patients. What the research found in general, with its limitations: A 13 V-J signature model separated ophthalmopathy from stable hyperthyroidism, with approximately 86% sensitivity and 81.08% specificity in cross-validation and 80%/75% in testing. During validation, the model predicted progression to ophthalmopathy a median of roughly 7.1 months ahead of onset, with around 71% sensitivity and 72.22% specificity. Most expanded thyroid clonotypes (frequency above 0.001) were also detected in blood, a finding suggesting that blood repertoires may reflect thyroid immune responses. Sample size was not statistically predetermined, and investigators were not blinded to group allocation.

Ophthalmopathy patients had moderately to severely active disease, with a Clinical Activity Score of 3 or more, a NOSPECS grade of 4 or more, and a disease duration of less than 3 months. Exclusion was applied to patients with uncontrolled infections, other autoimmune diseases, pregnancy or lactation. Diagnoses were based on clinical symptoms, serum thyroxine and TRAb, thyroid ultrasound and orbital computed tomography. PBMCs were separated from under 12 ml of fresh peripheral blood using Ficoll-Paque density gradient centrifugation. Total RNA was extracted using Trizol reagent, and RNA quality was assessed on an Agilent 2100 Bioanalyzer. This clonotype was observed at least ten times. The target of this receptor is not known. No base-level quality is on record; no much larger clone is a single base apart. V drops 4 bases and J drops 2 bases, leaving 8 bases in between. The CDR3 numbers 14 residues from cysteine through phenylalanine. The read is trimmed to its CDR3 DNA, 42 bases read in frame from base 1. In the germline V gene (reference sequence), CDR1 corresponds to MNHEY and CDR2 to SMNVEV.

Amplification of TCR beta CDR3 regions was carried out from RNA transcripts. The TCR CDR3 was subjected to a first round of RT-PCR using the HTBI primer set and the Qiagen OneStep RT-PCR kit. Libraries were constructed in a second round of multiplex PCR, after which size selection and purification were performed. Sequencing of the libraries was done on an Illumina HiSeq2000 using paired-end 100 bp reads. As for how the authors treated the data: SOAPnuke was used to process the raw data, removing reads that contained adapters or uncalled bases, had a mean Phred below 15, or lacked an exact match to the constant primer or identifier. COPE v1.2.5 was used to merge high-quality paired reads, and clonotypes were defined as unique nucleotide sequences. MiTCR v1.1 was used to align clonotypes to the IMGT TRBV, TRBD and TRBJ reference segments. The analysis included only V-J combinations with a frequency above 0.0001, which together covered 98% to 99.2% of the repertoires. A TCS score was defined as the ratio between F50 (clonal expansion) and ExV (chaos), using BLOSUM62-based TCRdist between CDR3 peptides within each V-J. Welch's t-statistics and random forest reduced just over 500 V-J features to 10 to 15, which were used in a naive Bayes classifier (R e1071). TCRdb took the public reads, trimmed them with fastp at Q25, ran MiXCR for clone calling and kept in-frame beta chains. When rows share a CDR3 protein, they turn into one entry using the most common DNA and genes. None of the V and J calls come from the authors' own analysis; TCRdb made them. The sample contains 500,000 or so distinct CDR3 sequences, about 15% of them found a single time. The ten largest make up approximately 18% of the sample.

The receptor was derived from a woman in her late teens or twenties with Graves' ophthalmopathy. The source material was blood. This sequence uses TRBV27 and TRBJ2-2; no D gene call is confident. The CDR3 reads CASSSAINTGELFF. In nucleotides, the sequence is TGTGCCAGCAGTTCCGCGATTAACACCGGGGAGCTGTTTTTT.